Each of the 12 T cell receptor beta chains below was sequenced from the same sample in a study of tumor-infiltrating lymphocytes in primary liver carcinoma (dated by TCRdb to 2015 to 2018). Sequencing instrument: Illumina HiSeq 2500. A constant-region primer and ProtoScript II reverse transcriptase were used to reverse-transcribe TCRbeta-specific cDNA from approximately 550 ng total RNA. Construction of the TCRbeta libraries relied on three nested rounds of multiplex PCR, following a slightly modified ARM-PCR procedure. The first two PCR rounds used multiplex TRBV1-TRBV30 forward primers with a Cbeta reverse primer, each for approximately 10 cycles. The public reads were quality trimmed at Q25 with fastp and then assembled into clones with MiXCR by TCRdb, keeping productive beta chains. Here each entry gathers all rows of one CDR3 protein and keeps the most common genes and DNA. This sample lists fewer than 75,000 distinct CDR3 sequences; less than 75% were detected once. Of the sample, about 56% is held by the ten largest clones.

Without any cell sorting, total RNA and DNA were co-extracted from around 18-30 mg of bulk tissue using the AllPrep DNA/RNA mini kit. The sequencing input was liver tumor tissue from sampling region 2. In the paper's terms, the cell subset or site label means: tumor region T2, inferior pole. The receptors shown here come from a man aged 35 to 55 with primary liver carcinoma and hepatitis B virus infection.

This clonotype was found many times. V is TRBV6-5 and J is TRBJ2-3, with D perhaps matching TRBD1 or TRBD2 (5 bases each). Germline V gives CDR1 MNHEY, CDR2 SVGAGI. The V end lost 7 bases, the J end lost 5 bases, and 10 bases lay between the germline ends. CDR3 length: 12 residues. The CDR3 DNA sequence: TGTGCCAGCACAAGGGACCGAGATACGCAGTATTTT. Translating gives CASTRDRDTQYF.

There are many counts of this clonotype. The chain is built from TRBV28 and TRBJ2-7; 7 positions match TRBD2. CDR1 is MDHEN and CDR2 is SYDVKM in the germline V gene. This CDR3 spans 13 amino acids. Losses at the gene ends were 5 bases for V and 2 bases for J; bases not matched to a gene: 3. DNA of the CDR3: TGTGCCAGCAGTAGGGAGGGGCCCTACGAGCAGTACTTC. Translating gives CASSREGPYEQYF.

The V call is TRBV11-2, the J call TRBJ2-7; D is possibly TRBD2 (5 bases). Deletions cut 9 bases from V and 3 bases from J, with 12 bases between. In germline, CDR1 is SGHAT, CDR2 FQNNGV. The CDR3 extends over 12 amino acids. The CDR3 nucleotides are TGTGCCAGTAGTCCCGAGGGCTACGAGCAGTACTTC. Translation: CASSPEGYEQYF.

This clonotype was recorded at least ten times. The CDR3 loop is CASSNREVADLEQYF. DNA of the CDR3: TGTGCCAGCAGCAATCGAGAGGTAGCGGACCTTGAGCAGTACTTC. The chain recombines TRBV5-5 with TRBJ2-7, with D maybe TRBD2 (6 bases). This CDR3 region has 15 residues. In germline, CDR1 is SGHKS, CDR2 YYEKEE (reference sequence). V shed 4 bases and J shed 7 bases, with 21 bases lying between them.

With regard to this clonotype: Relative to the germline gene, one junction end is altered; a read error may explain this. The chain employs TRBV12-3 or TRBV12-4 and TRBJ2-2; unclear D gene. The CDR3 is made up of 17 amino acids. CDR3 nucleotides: TGTGCCAACAGTTTCCGGCGACTTTCTACCCAGACCGGGGAGCTGTTTTTT. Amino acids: CANSFRRLSTQTGELFF.

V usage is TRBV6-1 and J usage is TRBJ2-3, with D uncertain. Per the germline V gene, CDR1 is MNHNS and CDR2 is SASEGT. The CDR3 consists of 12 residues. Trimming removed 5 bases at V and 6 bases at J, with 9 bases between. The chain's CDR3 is CASSYVGDTQYF. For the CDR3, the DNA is TGTGCCAGCAGTTATGTGGGGGATACGCAGTATTTT.

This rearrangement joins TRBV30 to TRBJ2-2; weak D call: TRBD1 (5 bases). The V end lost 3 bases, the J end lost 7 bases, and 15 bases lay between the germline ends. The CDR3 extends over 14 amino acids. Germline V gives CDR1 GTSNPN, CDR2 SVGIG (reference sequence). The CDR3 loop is CAWRGQKDIGELFF. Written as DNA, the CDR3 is TGTGCCTGGAGAGGTCAGAAGGACATCGGGGAGCTGTTTTTT.

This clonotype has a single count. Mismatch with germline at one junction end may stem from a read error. The CDR3 protein is CASSPRAGGTNQGNGQFF. In nucleotides, the CDR3 is TGTGCCAGCAGCCCCCGTGCCGGCGGGACAAACCAGGGCAATGGGCAGTTCTTC. V usage is TRBV13 and J usage is TRBJ2-1; D tentatively reads TRBD1 or TRBD2 (6 bases each). CDR1 and CDR2 (germline): PRHDT, FYEKMQ (reference sequence). The CDR3 spans 18 residues. The variable domain in full, completed from reference TRBV13 and TRBJ2-1, reads AAGVIQSPRHLIKEKRETATLKCYPIPRHDTVYWYQQGPGQDPQFLISFYEKMQSDKGSIPDRFSAQQFSDYHSELNMSSLELGDSALYFCASSPRAGGTNQGNGQFFGPGTRLTVL.

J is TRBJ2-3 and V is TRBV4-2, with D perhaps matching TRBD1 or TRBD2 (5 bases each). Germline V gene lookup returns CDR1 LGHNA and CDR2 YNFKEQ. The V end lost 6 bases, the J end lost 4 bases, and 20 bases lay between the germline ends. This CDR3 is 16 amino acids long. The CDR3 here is CASSRLTGRSPDTQYF. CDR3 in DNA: TGTGCCAGCAGTAGGTTAACGGGACGATCCCCAGATACGCAGTATTTT.

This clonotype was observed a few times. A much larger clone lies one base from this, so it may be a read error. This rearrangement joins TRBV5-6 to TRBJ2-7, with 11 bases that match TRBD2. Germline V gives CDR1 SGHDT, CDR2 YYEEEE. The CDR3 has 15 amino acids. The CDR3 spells CASSYSGTSGYEHYF. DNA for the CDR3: TGTGCCAGCAGCTATTCCGGGACTAGCGGCTACGAGCACTACTTC. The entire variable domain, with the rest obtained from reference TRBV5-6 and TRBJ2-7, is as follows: DAGVTQSPTHLIKTRGQQVTLRCSPKSGHDTVSWYQQALGQGPQFIFQYYEEEERQRGNFPDRFSGHQFPNYSSELNVNALLLGDSALYLCASSYSGTSGYEHYFGPGTRLTVT.

DNA of the CDR3: TGTGCCAGCAGGACCCTAGGACAGGGCGGTGAAGCTTTCTTT. Its protein product is CASRTLGQGGEAFF. This chain links TRBV11-2 with TRBJ1-1; 8 bases fit TRBD1. The V and J ends lost 6 bases and 7 bases, in that order; junction bases with no gene match: 10. This CDR3 contains 14 residues. Germline values: CDR1 SGHAT, CDR2 FQNNGV. Combining the CDR3 with reference TRBV11-2 and TRBJ1-1 gives the whole variable domain EAGVAQSPRYKIIEKRQSVAFWCNPISGHATLYWYQQILGQGPKLLIQFQNNGVVDDSQLPKDRFSAERLKGVDSTLKIQPAKLEDSAVYLCASRTLGQGGEAFFGQGTRLTVV.

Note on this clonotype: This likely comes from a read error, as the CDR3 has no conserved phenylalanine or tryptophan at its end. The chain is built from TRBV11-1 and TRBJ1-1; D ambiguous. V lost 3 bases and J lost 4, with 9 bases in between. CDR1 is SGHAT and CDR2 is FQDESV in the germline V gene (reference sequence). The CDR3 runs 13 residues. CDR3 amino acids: CASSLTLSTEAFV. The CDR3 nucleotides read TGTGCCAGCAGCTTGACCTTGAGCACTGAAGCTTTCGTT.